A single sample gave rise to the 22 T cell receptor beta chains below, sequenced in a study of vaccination effects on CD4 cells after COVID-19. Under the ViraFEST assay, PBMC were stimulated with viral peptide pools so that antigen-specific CD4+ T cells expanded. Sequencing was performed afterwards. CD4+ T cells were isolated after around 9 days of culture. None of these healthy vaccinees had been infected with SARS-CoV-2 before vaccination. These receptors have no known antigen. The assay was immunoSEQ multiplex PCR, and TCRdb's table has in-frame clones only and misses some. Of over 25,000 clones in the sample, 55% to 75% were seen once. Specimen: CD4+ T cells from PBMCs cultured with SARS-CoV-2 spike peptides, collected before COVID-19 vaccination. These receptors came from a human donor who received a COVID-19 vaccine.

The chain uses TRBV7-6 and TRBJ2-1, with 8 nucleotides matching TRBD2. V gave up 2 bases and J gave up 3 bases; unmatched junction bases: 9. This CDR3 has 17 amino acids. Germline V gene lookup returns CDR1 SGHVS and CDR2 FNYEAQ. The CDR3 DNA follows: TGTGCCAGCAGCTTAAGGGGCGGGGGGAGTGGCTACAATGAGCAGTTCTTC. This encodes CASSLRGGGSGYNEQFF.

This chain joins TRBV21-1 and TRBJ2-2; the table's D gene call, TRBD1, was not cross checked with the DNA. TRBV21-1 is a known pseudogene. This CDR3 has 14 amino acids. DNA for the CDR3: TGTGCCAGAACCCTCAGGGGGCAGTCCGGGGAGCTGTTTTTT. The encoded protein is CARTLRGQSGELFF.

This chain uses TRBV6-4 with TRBJ2-5; 16 nucleotides match TRBD2. The CDR3 loop spans 17 amino acids. Unmatched junction bases numbered 4, after V lost 2 bases and J lost 4 bases. Looked up from germline, CDR1 is MRHNA and CDR2 is SNTAGT. The CDR3 DNA sequence: TGTGCCAGCAGTGACCCGGGACTAGCGGGAGGGCCAGAGACCCAGTACTTC. Translated: CASSDPGLAGGPETQYF.

The chain employs TRBV5-1 and TRBJ2-3; 8 nucleotides line up with TRBD1. There are 20 residues in the CDR3. Trimming took 4 bases from V and 4 from J; bases not matched to a gene: 23. The germline V gene encodes CDR1 SGHRS and CDR2 YFSETQ. The CDR3 bases are TGCGCCAGCAGCGCGGGTTTGGGCAGGGGGCATCGGGTACGCGCAGATACGCAGTATTTT. As protein: CASSAGLGRGHRVRADTQYF.

The table lists this clone with a few counts. The J gene is TRBJ2-3, the V gene TRBV10-3, with D unresolved. CDR1 is ENHRY, CDR2 SYGVKD, per germline. The CDR3 sequence is 11 residues long. Between the trimmed V and J ends, which lost 7 bases and 6 bases, there was a span of 8 bases. The CDR3 loop is CAITGEDTQYF. The CDR3 DNA is TGTGCCATCACTGGCGAGGATACGCAGTATTTT.

This clone came up a few times. The V and J genes are TRBV5-5 and TRBJ1-5; D uncertain. The CDR3 sequence is 15 residues long. Germline values: CDR1 SGHKS, CDR2 YYEKEE (reference sequence). V was clipped by 0 bases and J by 3 bases, with 10 bases between them. CDR3 region: CASSLATTLNQPQHF. The CDR3, as DNA: TGTGCCAGCAGCTTGGCGACAACCCTCAATCAGCCCCAGCATTTT.

The chain carries TRBV19 and TRBJ2-3; the match to TRBD2 covers 14 bases. Germline V CDR1 and CDR2: LNHDA, SQIVND (reference sequence). This CDR3 is 14 amino acids long. The trim removed 2 bases at V and 12 bases at J, leaving 4 bases unmatched. The CDR3 sequence is CASSISTSGGVQYF. The CDR3 bases are TGTGCCAGTAGTATATCGACTAGCGGGGGGGTCCAGTATTTT.

The chain has TRBV24-1 and TRBJ2-7, with 11 bases matching TRBD1. This CDR3 is built from 15 residues. J lost 3 bases, V lost 4 bases, and 4 bases had no gene match. Germline-derived CDR1 and CDR2 are KGHDR and SFDVKD. The CDR3 sequence is CATSESGTGGYEQYF. The CDR3 DNA follows: TGTGCCACCAGTGAATCCGGGACAGGGGGCTACGAGCAGTACTTC.

The rearrangement joins TRBV3-1 (or the pseudogene TRBV3-2) to TRBJ2-5; 8 nucleotides match TRBD2. CDR3 length: 14 amino acids. The germline gives CDR1 LGHDT, CDR2 YNNKEL (reference sequence). With 4 bases clipped from V and 7 bases from J, the junction kept 8 bases outside the gene matches. The CDR3 bases are TGTGCCAGCAGCCGGGGGACTAGTTCTGGGACCCAGTACTTC. Its translation: CASSRGTSSGTQYF.

The chain is built from TRBV24-1 and TRBJ2-1; TRBD2 matches 10 bases. CDR3 length equals 16 residues. V lost 2 bases and J lost 5; bases outside the gene matches: 5. CDR1 is KGHDR, CDR2 SFDVKD, per germline. Written as DNA, the CDR3 is TGTGCCACCAGTGATTCGCCTAGCGGGAGAGACAATGAGCAGTTCTTC. This sequence encodes CATSDSPSGRDNEQFF.

The J gene is TRBJ2-2, the V gene TRBV19; 7 bases line up with TRBD1. CDR3 length: 14 amino acids. Losses at the gene ends were 2 bases for V and 4 bases for J; bases not matched to a gene: 1. CDR1 LNHDA and CDR2 SQIVND come from the germline V gene (reference sequence). CDR3 loop: CASSIRDSTGELFF. CDR3 sequence (DNA): TGTGCCAGTAGTATAAGGGACAGCACCGGGGAGCTGTTTTTT.

For the CDR3, the DNA is TGTGCCAGCAGCTTGGTCCCCCACCTACAGGGCAGCACCTCTGGAAACACCATATATTTT. Translating it yields CASSLVPHLQGSTSGNTIYF. The chain employs TRBV5-5 and TRBJ1-3; a weak D match, TRBD1 (6 bases). The germline V gene has CDR1 SGHKS and CDR2 YYEKEE (reference sequence). V shed 0 bases and J shed 0 bases, with 22 bases lying between them. CDR3 size: 20 residues.

The chain links TRBV7-2 to TRBJ2-3, with 14 nucleotides matching TRBD2. CDR3 length equals 17 residues. The J segment lost 6 bases and the V segment lost 6 bases, leaving 11 bases of the junction unmatched. The germline gives CDR1 SGHTA, CDR2 FQGNSA. CDR3 nucleotides: TGTGCCAGCAGTTCGAGGGGACTAGCGGGAGTAGGGGATACGCAGTATTTT. Its translation: CASSSRGLAGVGDTQYF.

The sample holds a few counts of this clone. The chain combines TRBV19 with TRBJ1-1, with D unresolved. This CDR3 is built from 17 residues. CDR1 LNHDA and CDR2 SQIVND come from the germline V gene (reference sequence). The V end was cut by 3 bases, the J end by 1 base, with 18 bases between. This CDR3 reads CASSMGSRVSRNTEAFF. Written as DNA, the CDR3 is TGTGCCAGTAGTATGGGTTCCAGAGTAAGTCGGAACACTGAAGCTTTCTTT. The full variable domain, in which reference TRBV19 and TRBJ1-1 provide the parts outside the CDR3, is DGGITQSPKYLFRKEGQNVTLSCEQNLNHDAMYWYRQDPGQGLRLIYYSQIVNDFQKGDIAEGYSVSREKKESFPLTVTSAQKNPTAFYLCASSMGSRVSRNTEAFFGQGTRLTVV.

V gene TRBV27 combines with J gene TRBJ2-6, with a tentative D call TRBD2 (6 bases). Germline assignment: CDR1 MNHEY and CDR2 SMNVEV (reference sequence). With 6 bases removed from V and 0 bases from J, the gap between germline ends came to 12 bases. The CDR3 has 16 residues. The CDR3 is CASREGRYSGANVLTF. CDR3 in DNA: TGTGCCAGCAGGGAGGGCCGTTACTCTGGGGCCAACGTCCTGACTTTC.

The chain recombines TRBV6-1 with TRBJ1-5; D perhaps matches TRBD1 (6 bases). Trimming shortened V by 1 base and J by 3 bases, and 16 bases separated the two germline ends. CDR3 length: 17 amino acids. The V gene's germline CDR1 is MNHNS and CDR2 SASEGT. The CDR3 DNA follows: TGTGCCAGCAGTGAAGTGTGGACAAGGGGGTTCAATCAGCCCCAGCATTTT. Translation: CASSEVWTRGFNQPQHF.

The chain employs TRBV5-4 and TRBJ1-2; TRBD1 aligns across 7 bases. V gave up 3 bases and J gave up 2 bases; unmatched junction bases: 7. The germline CDR1 and CDR2 sequences are SGHNT and YYREEE (reference sequence). The CDR3 has 15 residues. DNA of the CDR3: TGTGCCAGCAGCTCCGGGGGACAGAGCAACTATGGCTACACCTTC. Translation: CASSSGGQSNYGYTF.

A few counts support this clone. The chain couples TRBV12-3 or TRBV12-4 to TRBJ2-1; 11 bases are shared with TRBD1. This CDR3 has 13 amino acids. The trim removed 6 bases at V and 6 bases at J, leaving 1 base unmatched. CDR3 residues: CASSGTGGNEQFF. The CDR3 DNA reads TGTGCCAGCAGCGGGACAGGGGGCAATGAGCAGTTCTTC.

The chain links TRBV4-2 to TRBJ2-3; TRBD2 aligns across 9 bases. Germline loops: CDR1 LGHNA, CDR2 YNFKEQ. The CDR3 is 14 residues long. Trimming took 1 base from V and 6 from J; bases not matched to a gene: 2. The CDR3 spells CASSQGTSEDTQYF. CDR3 sequence (DNA): TGTGCCAGCAGCCAAGGGACTAGCGAGGATACGCAGTATTTT.

The gene calls are TRBV4-1 and TRBJ2-1; D call uncertain. CDR1 and CDR2 (germline): MGHRA, YSYEKL. CDR3 length: 16 residues. Trimming removed 1 base at V and 1 base at J, with 11 bases between. CDR3 DNA: TGCGCCAGCAGCCAAGTTGATCTAGTTTCCTACAATGAGCAGTTCTTC. Its translation is CASSQVDLVSYNEQFF.

This clone has only one observation. J is TRBJ2-5 and V is TRBV10-3, with no clear D. The CDR3 consists of 15 residues. Trimming took off 0 bases at V and 0 bases at J, with 8 bases between the two ends. Germline V gene lookup returns CDR1 ENHRY and CDR2 SYGVKD. CDR3 loop: CAISESQLNQETQYF. The CDR3, as DNA: TGTGCCATCAGTGAGTCGCAGCTGAACCAAGAGACCCAGTACTTC.

The CDR3 nucleotides read TGTGCCAGCAGCGAAAAAACAGGGGGCCACGGGGAGCTGTTTTTT. Translation: CASSEKTGGHGELFF. The rearrangement joins TRBV5-4 to TRBJ2-2; 9 bases fit TRBD1. The CDR3 extends over 15 amino acids. CDR1 and CDR2 from the germline V gene are SGHNT and YYREEE (reference sequence). The V segment lost 4 bases and the J segment 7 bases; nucleotides outside the gene matches: 8.